Listed below are T cell receptor beta chains from one sample, sequenced in a study of cytomegalovirus exposure and HLA in healthy donors. Sequencing was performed with immunoSEQ multiplex PCR; in TCRdb, only in-frame clones are kept and a portion is missing. The sample holds roughly 150,000 clones, approximately 91% seen once. The sequenced sample was PBMCs. The source of these receptors is a man aged 18-30 years in good health and CMV-seronegative. Each CDR3 is given with its conserved first and last residue. The D gene is left open where the match is weak. Only some rows state a clone size, as once, few, many or a class for expanded clones.

d_call | clone_size | j_call | v_call | cdr3_nt | cdr3_aa
TRBD2 | NA | TRBJ2-1 | TRBV5-1 | TGCGCCAGTACTCCCGGGACTAGCGACTACAATGAGCAGTTCTTC | CASTPGTSDYNEQFF
TRBD2 | NA | TRBJ2-7 | TRBV6-4 | TGTGCCAGCAGGGCCTTAAGGAGCGGGGGCCCCAGTAGGGAGCAGTACTTC | CASRALRSGGPSREQYF
TRBD1 | NA | TRBJ2-2 | TRBV10-3 | TGTGCCATCAGGGACCGGGACAGGGGCAATCCGAACACCGGGGAGCTGTTTTTT | CAIRDRDRGNPNTGELFF
NA | NA | TRBJ1-1 | TRBV11-2 | TGTGCCAGCAGCTTAGGTGAGGGCCGAGAAGCTTTCTTT | CASSLGEGREAFF
NA | NA | TRBJ2-2 | TRBV18 | TGTGCCAGCTCACAGCCCCAGGGGGGCGCTTTTAACACCGGGGAGCTGTTTTTT | CASSQPQGGAFNTGELFF
TRBD2 | NA | TRBJ2-3 | TRBV6-6 | TGTGCCAGCAGTTACTCTAGCGGGGGGGCCACAGATACGCAGTATTTT | CASSYSSGGATDTQYF
TRBD1 | few | TRBJ1-4 | TRBV5-4 | TGTGCCAGCAGCTTGCCTGGAGCGGGGACAGGGGGTGAAAAACTGTTTTTT | CASSLPGAGTGGEKLFF
NA | NA | TRBJ1-2 | TRBV6-5 | TGTGCCAGCGCTCGGACAGCCCTACCCTATGGCTACACCTTC | CASARTALPYGYTF
NA | NA | TRBJ2-1 | TRBV10-3 | TGTGCCATCAGTCCCGCGGGGGCCTACTACAATGAGCAGTTCTTC | CAISPAGAYYNEQFF
NA | NA | TRBJ1-1 | TRBV7-9 | TGTGCCAGCAGCCTACTAGCGGGCGGGAACACTGAAGCTTTCTTT | CASSLLAGGNTEAFF
NA | NA | TRBJ2-7 | TRBV19 | TGTGCCAGTAGTAAACAGGGATATCCCTACGAGCAGTACTTC | CASSKQGYPYEQYF
TRBD2 | NA | TRBJ2-1 | TRBV5-1 | TGCGCCAGCAGGGGGACTAGCGGCATCAATGAGCAGTTCTTC | CASRGTSGINEQFF
TRBD2 | NA | TRBJ2-5 | TRBV11-3 | TGTGCCAGCAGCCCCGGTAGCGGGGGGGAGACCCAGTACTTC | CASSPGSGGETQYF
NA | NA | TRBJ2-3 | TRBV19 | TGTGCCAGTAGTATAGTGTACCGGGATACGCAGTATTTT | CASSIVYRDTQYF
TRBD1 | NA | TRBJ1-2 | TRBV19 | TGTGCCAGTAGGCCGTCAGGGGGGAACTATGGCTACACCTTC | CASRPSGGNYGYTF
TRBD2 | NA | TRBJ2-1 | TRBV5-6 | TGTGCCAGCTCCGGACTAGCGCCTTCCAATGAGCAGTTCTTC | CASSGLAPSNEQFF
TRBD2 | NA | TRBJ2-1 | TRBV5-1 | TGCGCCAGCAGCTCCGGACTAGCGGGGGCCAACAATGAGCAGTTCTTC | CASSSGLAGANNEQFF
TRBD2 | NA | TRBJ2-5 | TRBV29-1 | TGCAGCTCAAGCGGGAGGTTTGGCGAGACCCAGTACTTC | CSSSGRFGETQYF
TRBD1 | few | TRBJ1-6 | TRBV10-3 | TGTGCCATCAGTCTAGGGACAGCCTATAATTCACCCCTCCACTTT | CAISLGTAYNSPLHF
TRBD1 | NA | TRBJ1-5 | TRBV10-3 | TGTGCCATCAGTACAGGGGGCGGAAGCAATCAGCCCCAGCATTTT | CAISTGGGSNQPQHF
NA | NA | TRBJ2-7 | TRBV5-1 | TGCGCCAGCAGCTTACAGGGTTCGGGACGCGACGAGCAGTACTTC | CASSLQGSGRDEQYF
TRBD2 | NA | TRBJ2-5 | TRBV5-4 | TGTGCCAGCAGCCCCCCGAGGGCGGGGGGAGACCAAGAGACCCAGTACTTC | CASSPPRAGGDQETQYF
TRBD2 | NA | TRBJ2-1 | TRBV6-4 | TGTGCCAGCAGGCGACTAGCGTACAATGAGCAGTTCTTC | CASRRLAYNEQFF
TRBD1 | NA | TRBJ1-2 | TRBV27 | TGTGCCAGCAGTCCCCGCCGGACAGGGAGGAATGACTACACCTTC | CASSPRRTGRNDYTF
NA | NA | TRBJ1-1 | TRBV19 | TGTGCCAGTAGTGGCTTGGGTACACCGGAGGGCACTGAAGCTTTCTTT | CASSGLGTPEGTEAFF
TRBD1 | NA | TRBJ1-2 | TRBV7-9 | TGTGCCAGCAGCTGGCCGGGACAGGCAAACTATGGCTACACCTTC | CASSWPGQANYGYTF